The 5 T cell receptor beta chains below were found in one sample sequenced in a study of immune heterogeneity within non-small cell lung tumors. TCR beta CDR3 amplification used multiplex PCR with 32 V and 13 J primers. TCRdb called the multiplex PCR reads again in MiXCR, with one record for every CDR3 protein. The table includes 2,100 or so distinct CDR3 sequences, more than 25% detected once. Per sample, approximately 570 ng of bulk tumor genomic DNA was the template used. Several far-apart biopsies were taken per primary tumor during surgery. The study enrolled patients with untreated, newly diagnosed non-small cell lung cancer who underwent curative surgery. The sample taken for sequencing was lung tumor tissue. The source is a man aged 60 to 75 with non-small cell lung cancer.

With respect to this clonotype: Compared with germline, one end of the junction differs, possibly owing to a read error. The genes are TRBV4-3 and TRBJ1-6; D remains ambiguous. Germline lookup yields CDR1 LGHNA and CDR2 YSLEER. The CDR3 length is 15 residues. As DNA, the CDR3 is TGCGCCAGCAGCCAAGTAGACCGCATTGTATTACCCCCCCACTTT. Translated: CASSQVDRIVLPPHF.

The chain is built from TRBV6-1 and TRBJ2-5; D may be TRBD1 (5 bases). V lost 7 bases and J 0 bases, leaving 9 bases between the germline ends. Germline CDR1 and CDR2: MNHNS and SASEGT. This CDR3 contains 13 residues. CDR3 bases: TGTGCCAGCACCAGACAGTACCAAGAGACCCAGTACTTC. Protein: CASTRQYQETQYF.

This clonotype was detected a few times. The V gene is TRBV29-1, the J gene TRBJ1-2, with 7 bases aligning to TRBD1. The CDR3 has 12 residues. The V and J ends lost 6 bases and 6 bases, in that order; junction bases with no gene match: 7. Germline lookup yields CDR1 SQVTM and CDR2 ANQGSEA. CDR3 amino acids: CSVRGDRDGYTF. The CDR3 coding sequence is TGCAGCGTGAGGGGAGACAGGGATGGCTACACCTTC.

V and J are TRBV7-9 and TRBJ2-1; TRBD1 matches at 8 bases. The trim removed 2 bases at V and 5 bases at J, leaving 5 bases unmatched. Germline V lookup: CDR1 SEHNR, CDR2 FQNEAQ (reference sequence). The CDR3 loop spans 15 amino acids. The CDR3 is CASSLYGGQDNEQFF. The CDR3 DNA reads as TGTGCCAGCAGCTTATACGGGGGACAGGACAATGAGCAGTTCTTC. Using reference TRBV7-9 and TRBJ2-1 for the parts outside the CDR3, the full variable domain is DTGVSQNPRHKITKRGQNVTFRCDPISEHNRLYWYRQTLGQGPEFLTYFQNEAQLEKSRLLSDRFSAERPKGSFSTLEIQRTEQGDSAMYLCASSLYGGQDNEQFFGPGTRLTVL.

This clonotype was seen a handful of times. The chain has TRBV20-1 and TRBJ1-4; no definite D call. CDR3 length: 13 residues. Trimming removed 0 bases at V and 8 bases at J, with 10 bases between. CDR1 and CDR2 from the germline V gene are DFQATT and SNEGSKA (reference sequence). The CDR3 sequence is CSARDLGGEKLFF. In nucleotides, the CDR3 is TGCAGTGCTAGAGATCTGGGTGGGGAAAAACTGTTTTTT.